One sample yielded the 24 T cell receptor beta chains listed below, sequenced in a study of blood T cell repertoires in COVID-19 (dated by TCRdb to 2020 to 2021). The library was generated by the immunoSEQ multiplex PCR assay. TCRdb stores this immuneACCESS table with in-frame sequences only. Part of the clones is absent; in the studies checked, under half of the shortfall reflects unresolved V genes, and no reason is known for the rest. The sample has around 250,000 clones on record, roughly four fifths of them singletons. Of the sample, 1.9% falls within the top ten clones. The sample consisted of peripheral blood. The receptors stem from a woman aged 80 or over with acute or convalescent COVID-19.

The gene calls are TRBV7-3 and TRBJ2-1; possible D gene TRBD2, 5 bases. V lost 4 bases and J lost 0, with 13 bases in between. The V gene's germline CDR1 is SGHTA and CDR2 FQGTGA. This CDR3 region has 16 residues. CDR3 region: CASSSTPRGSYNEQFF. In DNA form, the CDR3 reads TGTGCCAGCAGCTCTACCCCCCGGGGCTCCTACAATGAGCAGTTCTTC.

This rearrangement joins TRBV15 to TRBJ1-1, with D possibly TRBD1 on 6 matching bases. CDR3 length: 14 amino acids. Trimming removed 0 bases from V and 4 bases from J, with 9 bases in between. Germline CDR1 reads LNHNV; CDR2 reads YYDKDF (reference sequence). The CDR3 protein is CATSRDQGGTEAFF. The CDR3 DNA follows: TGTGCCACCAGCAGAGATCAAGGGGGCACTGAAGCTTTCTTT.

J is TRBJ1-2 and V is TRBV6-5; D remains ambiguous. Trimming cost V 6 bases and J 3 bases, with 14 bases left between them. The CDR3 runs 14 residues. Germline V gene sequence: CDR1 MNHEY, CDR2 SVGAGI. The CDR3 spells CASRSGAGDYGYTF. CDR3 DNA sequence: TGTGCCAGCAGATCTGGTGCGGGAGACTATGGCTACACCTTC.

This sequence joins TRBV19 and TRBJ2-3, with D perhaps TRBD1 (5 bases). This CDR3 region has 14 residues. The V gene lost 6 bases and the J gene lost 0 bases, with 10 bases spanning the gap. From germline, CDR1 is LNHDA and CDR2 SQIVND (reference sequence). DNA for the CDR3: TGTGCCAGTAGGAGGACATTGAGCACAGATACGCAGTATTTT. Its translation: CASRRTLSTDTQYF.

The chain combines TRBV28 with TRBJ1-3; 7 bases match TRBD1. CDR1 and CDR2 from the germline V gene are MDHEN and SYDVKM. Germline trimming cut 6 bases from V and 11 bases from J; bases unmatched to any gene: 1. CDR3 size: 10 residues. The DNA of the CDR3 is TGTGCCAGCAGAGACAGGGCCATATATTTT. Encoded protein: CASRDRAIYF.

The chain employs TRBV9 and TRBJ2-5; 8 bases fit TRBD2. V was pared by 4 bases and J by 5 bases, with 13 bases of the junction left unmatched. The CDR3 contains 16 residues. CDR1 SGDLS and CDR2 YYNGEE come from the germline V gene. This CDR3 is CASSPAGAGGGETQYF. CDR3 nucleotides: TGTGCCAGCAGCCCCGCCGGGGCGGGAGGCGGCGAGACCCAGTACTTC.

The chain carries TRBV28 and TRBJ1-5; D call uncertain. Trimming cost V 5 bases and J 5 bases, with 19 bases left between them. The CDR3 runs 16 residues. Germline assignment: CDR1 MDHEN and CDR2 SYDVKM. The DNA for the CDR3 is TGTGCCAGCAGTCAGCTAACACAGCCCGGCGATCAGCCCCAGCATTTT. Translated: CASSQLTQPGDQPQHF.

The CDR3 is CASSYSDDRNQPQHF. The DNA for the CDR3 is TGTGCCAGCAGTTACTCGGACGACAGGAATCAGCCCCAGCATTTT. The rearrangement links TRBV6-2 or TRBV6-3 to TRBJ1-5; D perhaps matches TRBD1 (6 bases). CDR3 length: 15 residues. Trimming took off 0 bases at V and 4 bases at J, with 10 bases between the two ends. From germline, CDR1 is MNHEY and CDR2 SVGEGT.

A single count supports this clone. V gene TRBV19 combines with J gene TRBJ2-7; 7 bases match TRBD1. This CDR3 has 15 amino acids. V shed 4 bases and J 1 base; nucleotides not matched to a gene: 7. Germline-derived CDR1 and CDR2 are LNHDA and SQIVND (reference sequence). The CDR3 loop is CASSTRQGESYEQYF. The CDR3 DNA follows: TGTGCCAGTAGTACCAGACAGGGAGAGTCCTACGAGCAGTACTTC.

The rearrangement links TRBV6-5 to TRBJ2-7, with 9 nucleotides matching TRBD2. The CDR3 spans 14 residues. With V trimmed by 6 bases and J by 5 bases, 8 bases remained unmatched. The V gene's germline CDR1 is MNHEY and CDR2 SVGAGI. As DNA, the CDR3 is TGTGCCAGCAGCGGTAGCGGGAGAAACCACGAGCAGTACTTC. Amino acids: CASSGSGRNHEQYF.

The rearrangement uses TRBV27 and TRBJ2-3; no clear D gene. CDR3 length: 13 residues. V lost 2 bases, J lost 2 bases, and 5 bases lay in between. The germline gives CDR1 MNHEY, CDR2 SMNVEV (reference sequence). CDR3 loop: CASSLTVTDTQYF. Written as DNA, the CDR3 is TGTGCCAGCAGTTTAACGGTCACAGATACGCAGTATTTT.

The CDR3 is CASSGTGTEKNIQYF. Written as DNA, the CDR3 is TGTGCCAGCAGCGGAACCGGGACAGAGAAAAACATTCAGTACTTC. This chain joins TRBV11-2 and TRBJ2-4; TRBD1 agrees at 7 bases. Germline CDR1 is SGHAT and CDR2 is FQNNGV. The length of the CDR3 is 15 residues. V shed 5 bases, J shed 4 bases, and the junction held 8 bases outside the gene matches.

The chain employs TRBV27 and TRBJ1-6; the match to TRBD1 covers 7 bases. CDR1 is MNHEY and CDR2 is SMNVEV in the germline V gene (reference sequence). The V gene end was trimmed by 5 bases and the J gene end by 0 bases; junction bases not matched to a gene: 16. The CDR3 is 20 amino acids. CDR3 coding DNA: TGTGCCAGCAGTCGGACCGGGACAGCAACCCTTAGCTCCTATAATTCACCCCTCCACTTT. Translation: CASSRTGTATLSSYNSPLHF.

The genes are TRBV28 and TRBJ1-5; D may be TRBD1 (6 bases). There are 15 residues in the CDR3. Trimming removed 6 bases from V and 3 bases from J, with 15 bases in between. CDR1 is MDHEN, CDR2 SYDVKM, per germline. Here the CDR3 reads CASSILGQNNQPQHF. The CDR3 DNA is TGTGCCAGCAGCATTTTGGGACAAAACAATCAGCCCCAGCATTTT.

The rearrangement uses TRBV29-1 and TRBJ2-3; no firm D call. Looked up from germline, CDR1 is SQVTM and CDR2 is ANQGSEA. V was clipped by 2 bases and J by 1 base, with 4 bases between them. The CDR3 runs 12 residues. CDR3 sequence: CSVEHGTDTQYF. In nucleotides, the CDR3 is TGCAGCGTTGAACATGGCACAGATACGCAGTATTTT.

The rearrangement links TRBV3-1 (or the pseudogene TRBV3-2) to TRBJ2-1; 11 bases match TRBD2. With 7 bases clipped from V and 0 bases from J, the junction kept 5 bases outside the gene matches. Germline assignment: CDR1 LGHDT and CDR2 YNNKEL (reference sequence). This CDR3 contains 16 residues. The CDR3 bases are TGTGCCAGCACCCCGACTAGCGGGGCCTCCTACAATGAGCAGTTCTTC. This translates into CASTPTSGASYNEQFF.

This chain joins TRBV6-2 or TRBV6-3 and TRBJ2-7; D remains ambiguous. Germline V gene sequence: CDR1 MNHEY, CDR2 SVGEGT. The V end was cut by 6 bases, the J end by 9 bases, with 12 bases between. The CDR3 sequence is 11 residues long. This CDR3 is CASSDMSVQYF. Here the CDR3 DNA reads TGTGCCAGCAGCGACATGAGTGTGCAGTACTTC.

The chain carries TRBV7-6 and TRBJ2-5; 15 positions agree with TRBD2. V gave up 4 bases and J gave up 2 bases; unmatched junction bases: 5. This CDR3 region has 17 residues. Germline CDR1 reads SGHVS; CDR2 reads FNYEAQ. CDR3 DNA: TGTGCCAGCAGCTCGCTCGGACTAGCGGGGGGGCAAGAGACCCAGTACTTC. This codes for CASSSLGLAGGQETQYF.

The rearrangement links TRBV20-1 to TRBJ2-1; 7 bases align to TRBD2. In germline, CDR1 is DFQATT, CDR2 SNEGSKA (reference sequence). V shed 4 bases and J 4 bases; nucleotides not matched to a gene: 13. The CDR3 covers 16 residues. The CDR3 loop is CSAIDPISGEYNEQFF. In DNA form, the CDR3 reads TGCAGTGCTATTGATCCGATCAGCGGGGAGTACAATGAGCAGTTCTTC.

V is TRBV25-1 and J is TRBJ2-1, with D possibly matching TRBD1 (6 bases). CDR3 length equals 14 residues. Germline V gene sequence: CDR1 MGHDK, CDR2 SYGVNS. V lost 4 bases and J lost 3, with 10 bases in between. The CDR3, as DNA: TGTGCCAGCAGTGGACAGGTGAACTACAATGAGCAGTTCTTC. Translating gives CASSGQVNYNEQFF.

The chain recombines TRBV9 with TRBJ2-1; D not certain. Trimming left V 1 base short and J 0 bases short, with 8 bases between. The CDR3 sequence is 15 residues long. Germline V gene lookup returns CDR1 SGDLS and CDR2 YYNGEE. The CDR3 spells CASSVFPSSYNEQFF. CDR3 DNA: TGTGCCAGCAGCGTATTCCCGAGCTCCTACAATGAGCAGTTCTTC.

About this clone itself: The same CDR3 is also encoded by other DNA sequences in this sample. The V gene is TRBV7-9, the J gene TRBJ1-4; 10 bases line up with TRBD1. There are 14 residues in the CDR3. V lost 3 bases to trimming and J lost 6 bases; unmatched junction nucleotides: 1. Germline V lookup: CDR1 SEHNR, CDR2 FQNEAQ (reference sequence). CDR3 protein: CASSFGQGDEKLFF. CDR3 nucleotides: TGTGCCAGCAGCTTTGGACAGGGGGATGAAAAACTGTTTTTT. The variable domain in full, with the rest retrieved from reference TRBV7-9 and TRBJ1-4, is DTGVSQNPRHKITKRGQNVTFRCDPISEHNRLYWYRQTLGQGPEFLTYFQNEAQLEKSRLLSDRFSAERPKGSFSTLEIQRTEQGDSAMYLCASSFGQGDEKLFFGSGTQLSVL.

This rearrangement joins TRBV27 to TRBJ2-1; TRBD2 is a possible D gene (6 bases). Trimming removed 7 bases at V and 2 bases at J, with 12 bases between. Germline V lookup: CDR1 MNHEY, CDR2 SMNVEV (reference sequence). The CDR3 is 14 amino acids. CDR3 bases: TGTGCCAGCAAGACGGGAGACACCTACAATGAGCAGTTCTTC. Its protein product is CASKTGDTYNEQFF.

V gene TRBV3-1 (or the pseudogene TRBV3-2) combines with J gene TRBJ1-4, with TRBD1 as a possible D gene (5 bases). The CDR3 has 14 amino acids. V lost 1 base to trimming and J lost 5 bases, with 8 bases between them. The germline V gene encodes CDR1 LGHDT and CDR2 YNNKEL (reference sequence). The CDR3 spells CASSQARANEKLFF. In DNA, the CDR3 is TGTGCCAGCAGCCAAGCCAGGGCCAATGAAAAACTGTTTTTT.